This TCR beta chain is drawn from a study of blood T cell repertoires in COVID-19 (dated by TCRdb to 2020 to 2022). The study in broad terms: Samples covering the acute and convalescent phases of COVID-19 were provided by collaborators in the United States, Italy and Spain. The prospective study material was composed of cDNA or gDNA derived from T cells, B-cell-depleted T cells, or PBMCs. The dataset comprised deeply sampled blood TCRbeta repertoires from subjects exposed to, actively infected with, or recovered from COVID-19. The repertoires were made available in a free public database intended to serve as a resource for research on the immune response to SARS-CoV-2. The samples were drawn from two sources: the first 160 participants of the ongoing ImmuneRACE study, and over 950 subjects contributed by 6 global collaborators. Nearly every sample came with metadata listing a de-identified subject ID, COVID-19 status, age in years and sex. Where available, HLA class I and class II types were obtained from metadata supplied by the sample provider rather than from assay-based typing. Study-wide conclusions, independent of this receptor: The quantity of clinical and demographic metadata differed by source and by participant and was supplied without curation.

Between the V and J ends, shortened by 5 bases and 3 bases respectively, the junction contains 10 bases. Taken from cysteine to phenylalanine, the CDR3 has 13 residues. The kept DNA is CDR3 alone, 39 bases in frame from the first base. Via the germline V gene, CDR1 is KGHSH and CDR2 LQKENI. This clone was picked up a small number of times. Its antigen is currently not known. Per-base qualities were not stored, and no clone one base away is much larger. TCRbeta CDR3 regions were amplified from genomic DNA using the immunoSEQ Assay, a bias-controlled multiplex PCR. Per the authors' processing: Within the assay, amplification of reference gene primers was used to estimate how many nucleated cells each sample contained. To quantify the absolute abundance of each unique TCRbeta CDR3 rearrangement, sequence reads were collapsed and filtered. Productive Simpson clonality was computed per sample as the square root of Simpson's diversity index over productive rearrangements. TCRdb limited this immuneACCESS table to in-frame rearrangements with V and J called. A share of clones is missing; checked studies link under half to unresolved V genes, and the rest is unexplained. Clone size and the V and J calls come from that table; the DNA yielded D and trimming. This sample has some 150,000 clones in its table, and 70% to 90% of those were observed once. The ten top clones hold roughly 2.2% of the sample.

The collaborating institutions used their own protocols to collect whole blood in K2EDTA tubes. For TCRbeta analysis, collaborator samples were shipped as frozen whole blood, as isolated PBMCs, or as DNA extracted from either sample type. The V gene is TRBV18 and the J gene is TRBJ1-1, and TRBD1 may be the D gene, going by 5 matching bases. The receptor was derived from a woman aged 70-85 years with acute or convalescent COVID-19. The specimen was peripheral blood. This receptor carries the CDR3 CASSTRADTEAFF. The nucleotide sequence is given as TGTGCCAGCTCAACCAGGGCGGACACTGAAGCTTTCTTT.